Below are 9 T cell receptor beta chains sequenced from a single sample in a study of cytomegalovirus exposure and HLA in healthy donors (dated by TCRdb to 2015 to 2018). The library was built by means of the immunoSEQ multiplex PCR assay. For the multiplex PCR, a mixture combining 60 forward primers for TCR Vbeta segments and 13 reverse primers for TCR Jbeta segments was used. TCRdb obtained this table from immuneACCESS and retained in-frame rearrangements with V and J assigned. These tables miss some clones; where compared with another copy, unresolved V genes account for less than half of the shortfall, and the remainder is unexplained. The sample has about 160,000 clones on record, approximately 76% of them singletons. Of the sample, around 1.5% is held by the ten largest clones. The sequenced sample was PBMCs. All receptors derive from a man aged 60 to 69 in good health and CMV-seronegative.

The J gene is TRBJ2-1, the V gene TRBV5-1; D may be TRBD1 (5 bases). With 0 bases removed from V and 6 bases from J, the gap between germline ends came to 7 bases. Germline V gene sequence: CDR1 SGHRS, CDR2 YFSETQ. There are 13 residues in the CDR3. CDR3 amino acids: CASSLVRGNEQFF. DNA of the CDR3: TGCGCCAGCAGCTTGGTTAGGGGCAATGAGCAGTTCTTC.

The CDR3 DNA reads as TGTGCCAGCAGCGTGTGGGGGGCAGCGGGAGTTGGCGAGCAGTACTTC. It translates to CASSVWGAAGVGEQYF. The chain uses TRBV9 and TRBJ2-7, with 8 bases fitting TRBD2. The length of the CDR3 is 16 residues. J was trimmed by 6 bases and V by 2 bases; bases with no gene match: 13. Germline CDR1 SGDLS, CDR2 YYNGEE.

This clone was counted a few times. The gene calls are TRBV30 and TRBJ2-1, with TRBD1 as a possible D gene (6 bases). Germline assignment: CDR1 GTSNPN and CDR2 SVGIG (reference sequence). The CDR3 runs 14 residues. CDR3 region: CATTAGVFGGEQFF. CDR3 nucleotides: TGTGCAACGACAGCAGGGGTCTTTGGCGGTGAGCAGTTCTTC.

This clone was seen once. The rearrangement links TRBV6-5 to TRBJ2-3; maybe TRBD1 (6 bases). V lost 0 bases and J lost 2, with 12 bases in between. CDR1 and CDR2 (germline): MNHEY, SVGAGI. The CDR3 has 16 amino acids. Here the CDR3 reads CASSYSQGTHTDTQYF. CDR3 DNA sequence: TGTGCCAGCAGTTACTCACAGGGAACTCACACAGATACGCAGTATTTT.

The DNA of the CDR3 is TGTGCCAGCAGCCTCGGACTTGGGGGCAATCAGCCCCAGCATTTT. Its translation is CASSLGLGGNQPQHF. The J gene is TRBJ1-5, the V gene TRBV11-2, with D hard to call. V shed 5 bases and J shed 2 bases, with 13 bases lying between them. The CDR3 totals 15 residues. Germline V lookup: CDR1 SGHAT, CDR2 FQNNGV.

Worth noting for this clone: Different DNA sequences within this sample yield the same CDR3. This sequence joins TRBV18 and TRBJ2-1, with 7 bases aligning to TRBD1. The V and J ends lost 3 bases and 5 bases, in that order; junction bases with no gene match: 4. Germline loops: CDR1 KGHSH, CDR2 LQKENI. CDR3 length: 14 residues. DNA for the CDR3: TGTGCCAGCTCACCGCGGACAGGAAACAATGAGCAGTTCTTC. Translating gives CASSPRTGNNEQFF.

This clone was recorded only once. The rearrangement links TRBV4-3 to TRBJ2-5; no definite D call. The better agreement between TRBJ2-7 and the DNA end casts doubt on the J call. Germline CDR1 LGHNA, CDR2 YSLEER. The CDR3 length is 14 residues. CDR3 in DNA: TGCGCCAGCAGCCAAGAATTGCCAGGCTACGAGCAGTACTTC. Residues: CASSQELPGYEQYF.

This chain joins TRBV5-1 and TRBJ2-1; 11 nucleotides line up with TRBD2. Germline lookup yields CDR1 SGHRS and CDR2 YFSETQ. V shed 3 bases, J shed 0 bases, and the junction held 2 bases outside the gene matches. There are 16 residues in the CDR3. CDR3 bases: TGCGCCAGCAGCTATCTAGCGGGGGGCTCCTACAATGAGCAGTTCTTC. It translates to CASSYLAGGSYNEQFF.

This clone was seen just once. The V and J genes are TRBV5-1 and TRBJ2-2; D unclear. Trimming removed 0 bases at V and 7 bases at J, with 10 bases between. Germline values: CDR1 SGHRS, CDR2 YFSETQ. This CDR3 spans 14 amino acids. The CDR3 loop reads CASSLGGWIGELFF. The CDR3 nucleotides are TGCGCCAGCAGCTTGGGAGGTTGGATCGGGGAGCTGTTTTTT.